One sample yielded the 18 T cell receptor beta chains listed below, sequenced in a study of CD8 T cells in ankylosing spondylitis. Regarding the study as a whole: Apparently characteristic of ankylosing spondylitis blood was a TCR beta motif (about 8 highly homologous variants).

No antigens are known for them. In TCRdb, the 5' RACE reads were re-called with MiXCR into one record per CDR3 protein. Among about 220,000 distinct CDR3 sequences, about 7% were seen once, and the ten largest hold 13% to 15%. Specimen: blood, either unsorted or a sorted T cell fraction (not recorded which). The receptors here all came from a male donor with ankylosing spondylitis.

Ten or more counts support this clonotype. The CDR3 sequence is CASTRTSGEHNEQFF. CDR3 DNA: TGTGCCAGCACCCGGACTAGCGGGGAACACAATGAGCAGTTCTTC. The gene calls are TRBV7-9 and TRBJ2-1; 12 bases match TRBD2. With 7 bases clipped from V and 5 bases from J, the junction kept 6 bases outside the gene matches. Germline V gene sequence: CDR1 SEHNR, CDR2 FQNEAQ (reference sequence). The CDR3 covers 15 residues.

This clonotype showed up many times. The CDR3 reads CASSPNRDSLPEAFF. DNA of the CDR3: TGCGCCAGCAGCCCCAACAGGGACTCCCTTCCTGAAGCTTTCTTT. The J gene is TRBJ1-1, the V gene TRBV5-1, with a possible D match to TRBD1 (6 bases). The CDR3 is made up of 15 amino acids. Germline CDR1 is SGHRS and CDR2 is YFSETQ. V was clipped by 4 bases and J by 6 bases, with 19 bases between them.

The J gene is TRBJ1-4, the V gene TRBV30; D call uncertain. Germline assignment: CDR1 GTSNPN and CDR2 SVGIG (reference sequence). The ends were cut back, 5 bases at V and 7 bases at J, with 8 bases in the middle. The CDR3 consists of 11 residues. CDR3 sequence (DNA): TGTGCCTGGGGCACCAGTGAAAAACTGTTTTTT. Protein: CAWGTSEKLFF.

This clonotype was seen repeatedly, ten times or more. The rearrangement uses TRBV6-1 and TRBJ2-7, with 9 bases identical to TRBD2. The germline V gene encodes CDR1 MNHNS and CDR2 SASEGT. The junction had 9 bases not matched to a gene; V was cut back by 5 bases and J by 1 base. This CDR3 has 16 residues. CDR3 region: CASSPAGLALSYEQYF. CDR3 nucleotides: TGTGCCAGCAGTCCCGCCGGACTAGCGCTATCCTACGAGCAGTACTTC.

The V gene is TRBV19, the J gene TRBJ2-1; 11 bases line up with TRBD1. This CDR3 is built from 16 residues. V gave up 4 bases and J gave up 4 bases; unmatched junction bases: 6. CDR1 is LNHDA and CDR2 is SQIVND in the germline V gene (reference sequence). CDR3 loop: CASSSLRDRGYNEQFF. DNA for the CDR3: TGTGCCAGTAGTAGCCTCCGGGACAGGGGGTACAATGAGCAGTTCTTC.

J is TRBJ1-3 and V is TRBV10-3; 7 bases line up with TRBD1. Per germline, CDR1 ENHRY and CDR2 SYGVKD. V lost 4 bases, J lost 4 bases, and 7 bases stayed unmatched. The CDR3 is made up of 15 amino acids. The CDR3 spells CAISGSGQIGNTIYF. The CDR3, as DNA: TGTGCCATCAGTGGTTCGGGACAGATAGGAAACACCATATATTTT.

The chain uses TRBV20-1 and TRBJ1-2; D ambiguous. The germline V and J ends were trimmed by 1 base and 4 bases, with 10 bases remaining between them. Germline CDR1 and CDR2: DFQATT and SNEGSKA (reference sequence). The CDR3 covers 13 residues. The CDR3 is CSARAGPRYGYTF. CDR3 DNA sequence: TGCAGTGCTAGAGCCGGGCCCCGCTATGGCTACACCTTC.

DNA of the CDR3: TGCGCCAGCAGCCAAGTGAGAGGGGGGGGCCGCAATGAGCAGTTCTTC. Protein product: CASSQVRGGGRNEQFF. The chain joins TRBV4-3 to TRBJ2-1; TRBD2 might be the D (7 bases). From germline, CDR1 is LGHNA and CDR2 YSLEER. Trimming pared 1 base from V and 6 bases from J, leaving 16 bases between. This CDR3 is 16 amino acids long.

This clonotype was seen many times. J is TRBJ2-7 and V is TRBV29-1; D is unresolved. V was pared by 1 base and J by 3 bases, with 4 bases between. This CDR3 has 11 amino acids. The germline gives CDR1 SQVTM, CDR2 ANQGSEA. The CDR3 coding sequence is TGCAGCGTTGAAGGCCTCTACGAGCAGTACTTC. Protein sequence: CSVEGLYEQYF.

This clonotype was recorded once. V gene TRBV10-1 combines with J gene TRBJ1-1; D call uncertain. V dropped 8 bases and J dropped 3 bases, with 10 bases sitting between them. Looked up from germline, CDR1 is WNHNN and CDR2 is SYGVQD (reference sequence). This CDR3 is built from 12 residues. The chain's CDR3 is CASAEEDTEAFF. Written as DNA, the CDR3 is TGCGCCAGCGCCGAGGAAGACACTGAAGCTTTCTTT.

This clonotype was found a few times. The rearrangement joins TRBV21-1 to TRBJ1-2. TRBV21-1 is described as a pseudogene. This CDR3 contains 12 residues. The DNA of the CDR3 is TGTGCCAGCACAACGAACCCGTATGGCTACACCTTC. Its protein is CASTTNPYGYTF.

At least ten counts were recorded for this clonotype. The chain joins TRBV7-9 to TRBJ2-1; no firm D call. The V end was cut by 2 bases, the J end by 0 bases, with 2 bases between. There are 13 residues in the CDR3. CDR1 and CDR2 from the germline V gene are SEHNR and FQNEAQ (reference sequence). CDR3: CASSLPSYNEQFF. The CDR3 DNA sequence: TGTGCCAGCAGCTTACCCTCCTACAATGAGCAGTTCTTC.

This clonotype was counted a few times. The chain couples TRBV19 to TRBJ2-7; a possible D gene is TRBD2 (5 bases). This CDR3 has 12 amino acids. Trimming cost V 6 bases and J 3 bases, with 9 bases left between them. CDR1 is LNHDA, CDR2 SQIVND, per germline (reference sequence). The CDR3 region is CASSGVNYEQYF. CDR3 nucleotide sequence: TGTGCCAGTAGCGGGGTAAACTACGAGCAGTACTTC.

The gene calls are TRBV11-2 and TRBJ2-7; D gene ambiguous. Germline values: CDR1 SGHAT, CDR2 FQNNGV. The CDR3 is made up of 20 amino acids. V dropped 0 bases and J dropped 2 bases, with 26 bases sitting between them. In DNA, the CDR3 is TGTGCCAGCAGCTTAGAAAGGTGGTTAGTTCGGCACCCCCGGCCCTACGAGCAGTACTTC. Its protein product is CASSLERWLVRHPRPYEQYF.

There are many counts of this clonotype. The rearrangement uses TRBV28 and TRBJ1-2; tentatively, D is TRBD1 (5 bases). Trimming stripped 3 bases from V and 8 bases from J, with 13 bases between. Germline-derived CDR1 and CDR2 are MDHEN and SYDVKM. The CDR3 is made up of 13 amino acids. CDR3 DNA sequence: TGTGCCAGCAGTTTTGCGGGGGACGTGGGCTACACCTTC. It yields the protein CASSFAGDVGYTF.

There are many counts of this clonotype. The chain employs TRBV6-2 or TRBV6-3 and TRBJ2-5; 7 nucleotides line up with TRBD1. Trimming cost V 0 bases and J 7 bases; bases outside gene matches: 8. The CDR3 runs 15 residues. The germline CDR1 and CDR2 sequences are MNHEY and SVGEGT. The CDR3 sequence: CASSYSSTGMWTQYF. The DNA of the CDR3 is TGTGCCAGCAGTTACTCGTCGACAGGGATGTGGACCCAGTACTTC.

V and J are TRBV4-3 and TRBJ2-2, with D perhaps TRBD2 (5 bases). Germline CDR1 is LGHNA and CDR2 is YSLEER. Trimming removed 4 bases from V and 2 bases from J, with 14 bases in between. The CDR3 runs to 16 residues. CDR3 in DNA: TGCGCCAGCAGCCGCCTGACTTGGACTAACACCGGGGAGCTGTTTTTT. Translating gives CASSRLTWTNTGELFF.

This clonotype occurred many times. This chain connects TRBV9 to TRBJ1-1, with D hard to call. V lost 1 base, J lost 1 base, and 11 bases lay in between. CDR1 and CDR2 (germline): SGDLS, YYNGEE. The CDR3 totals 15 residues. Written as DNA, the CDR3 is TGTGCCAGCAGCGTATCGGGCCTTGGGAACACTGAAGCTTTCTTT. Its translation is CASSVSGLGNTEAFF. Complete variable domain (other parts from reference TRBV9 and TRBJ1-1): DSGVTQTPKHLITATGQRVTLRCSPRSGDLSVYWYQQSLDQGLQFLIQYYNGEERAKGNILERFSAQQFPDLHSELNLSSLELGDSALYFCASSVSGLGNTEAFFGQGTRLTVV.